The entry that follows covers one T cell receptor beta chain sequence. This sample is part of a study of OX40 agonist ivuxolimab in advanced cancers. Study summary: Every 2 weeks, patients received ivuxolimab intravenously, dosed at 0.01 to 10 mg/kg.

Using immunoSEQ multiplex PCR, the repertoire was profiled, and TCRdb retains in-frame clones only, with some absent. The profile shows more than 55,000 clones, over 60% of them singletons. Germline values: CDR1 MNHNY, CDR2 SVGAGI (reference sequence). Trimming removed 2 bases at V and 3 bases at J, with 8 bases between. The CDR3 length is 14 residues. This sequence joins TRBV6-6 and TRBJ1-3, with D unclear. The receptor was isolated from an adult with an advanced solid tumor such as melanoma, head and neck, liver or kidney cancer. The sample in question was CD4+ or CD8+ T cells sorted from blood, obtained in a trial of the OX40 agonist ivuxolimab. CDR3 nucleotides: TGTGCCAGCAGTTACGGGGTAAATGGAAACACCATATATTTT. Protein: CASSYGVNGNTIYF.